This is a list of T cell receptor beta chains from one sample in a study of T cells after yellow fever vaccination. TCRdb ran MiXCR on the 5' RACE reads and lists one entry per CDR3 protein. The sample includes some 400,000 distinct CDR3 sequences, over 15% seen only once; the top ten take roughly a sixth. This specimen consisted of PBMCs, obtained before the yellow fever booster vaccination. These receptors were taken from a man between 18 and 29 years old who received the YFV17D yellow fever vaccine. Both conserved end residues are part of each CDR3. D genes are given only for firm matches. Only some rows state a clone size, as once, few, many or a class for expanded clones.

clone_size: few
j_call: TRBJ1-3
d_call: .
v_call: TRBV4-1
cdr3_nt: TGCGCCAGCAGCCAAGTGGGACGGGGATCCTCTGGAAACACCATATATTTT
cdr3_aa: CASSQVGRGSSGNTIYF

clone_size: .
j_call: TRBJ2-7
d_call: .
v_call: TRBV6-6
cdr3_nt: TGTGCCTCAACATGGGCCTACGAGCAGTACTTC
cdr3_aa: CASTWAYEQYF

clone_size: few
j_call: TRBJ2-5
d_call: .
v_call: TRBV29-1
cdr3_nt: TGCAGCGTTGATTCGGGCAGCCAAGAGACCCAGTACTTC
cdr3_aa: CSVDSGSQETQYF

clone_size: .
j_call: TRBJ2-3
d_call: .
v_call: TRBV4-3
cdr3_nt: TGCGCCAGCAGCCTAAACAGGGTGGGAGATACGCAGTATTTT
cdr3_aa: CASSLNRVGDTQYF

clone_size: .
j_call: TRBJ2-5
d_call: .
v_call: TRBV5-6
cdr3_nt: TGTGCCAACAGCTCTCGGCAAGGGGATGAGACCCAGTACTTC
cdr3_aa: CANSSRQGDETQYF

clone_size: .
j_call: TRBJ2-3
d_call: TRBD1
v_call: TRBV4-1
cdr3_nt: TGCGCCAGCAGCCAGCCGGTTCTGGACAGGGGCACAGATACGCAGTATTTT
cdr3_aa: CASSQPVLDRGTDTQYF

clone_size: many
j_call: TRBJ2-3
d_call: .
v_call: TRBV5-1
cdr3_nt: TGCGCCAGCAGCTTGAAGGGCACAGATACGCAGTATTTT
cdr3_aa: CASSLKGTDTQYF

clone_size: few
j_call: TRBJ1-5
d_call: .
v_call: TRBV24-1
cdr3_nt: TGTGCCACCAGTGATTTCGGGGTGAACGATCAGCCCCAGCATTTT
cdr3_aa: CATSDFGVNDQPQHF

clone_size: .
j_call: TRBJ2-5
d_call: .
v_call: TRBV5-6
cdr3_nt: TGTGCCAGCAGCTTGGTTCTCGGGGGCGGGGAGACCCAGTACTTC
cdr3_aa: CASSLVLGGGETQYF

clone_size: few
j_call: TRBJ1-3
d_call: .
v_call: TRBV9
cdr3_nt: TGTGCCAGCAGCGTAGCGAACTCTGGAAACACCATATATTTT
cdr3_aa: CASSVANSGNTIYF

clone_size: .
j_call: TRBJ2-2
d_call: .
v_call: TRBV2
cdr3_nt: TGTGCCAGCAGTGTAGAGGACACCGGGGAGCTGTTTTTT
cdr3_aa: CASSVEDTGELFF

clone_size: .
j_call: TRBJ2-2
d_call: TRBD2
v_call: TRBV3-1
cdr3_nt: TGTGCCAGCAGCCAAACGGGGGGGCCGCGTACCGGGGAGCTGTTTTTT
cdr3_aa: CASSQTGGPRTGELFF

clone_size: few
j_call: TRBJ1-2
d_call: TRBD1
v_call: TRBV4-1
cdr3_nt: TGCGCCAGCAGCCAAGACGGACAGGGCAGTGGCTACACCTTC
cdr3_aa: CASSQDGQGSGYTF

clone_size: .
j_call: TRBJ2-5
d_call: TRBD2
v_call: TRBV20-1
cdr3_nt: TGCAGTGCTAGTAGAACTAGCGGGATTCAAGAGACCCAGTACTTC
cdr3_aa: CSASRTSGIQETQYF

clone_size: .
j_call: TRBJ2-5
d_call: .
v_call: TRBV12-3/TRBV12-4
cdr3_nt: TGTGCCAGCAGTACTCTTGACAGGAAAGAGACCCAGTACTTC
cdr3_aa: CASSTLDRKETQYF

clone_size: .
j_call: TRBJ1-6
d_call: .
v_call: TRBV12-3/TRBV12-4
cdr3_nt: TGTGCCAGCAGTAGACAGAGAACCTATAATTCACCCCTCCACTTT
cdr3_aa: CASSRQRTYNSPLHF

clone_size: .
j_call: TRBJ2-7
d_call: TRBD2
v_call: TRBV6-6
cdr3_nt: TGTGCCAGCAGACAGACACCGGGACTAGCGGATCGGGAGCAGTACTTC
cdr3_aa: CASRQTPGLADREQYF

clone_size: .
j_call: TRBJ1-2
d_call: .
v_call: TRBV24-1
cdr3_nt: TGTGCCACCAGTTCCAGGAACTCCGGCTACACCTTC
cdr3_aa: CATSSRNSGYTF

clone_size: .
j_call: TRBJ1-2
d_call: .
v_call: TRBV3-2
cdr3_nt: TGTGCCAGCAGCCAACTCGGACCTTTCCCCTTCTATGGCTACACCTTC
cdr3_aa: CASSQLGPFPFYGYTF

clone_size: .
j_call: TRBJ1-1
d_call: TRBD1
v_call: TRBV29-1
cdr3_nt: TGCAGCGTTGGCACCGGGACAGCGAACACTGAAGCTTTCTTT
cdr3_aa: CSVGTGTANTEAFF

clone_size: few
j_call: TRBJ2-5
d_call: .
v_call: TRBV5-1
cdr3_nt: TGCGCCAGCAGCTTGATGGGTCTAGAGACCCAGTACTTC
cdr3_aa: CASSLMGLETQYF

clone_size: .
j_call: TRBJ1-5
d_call: .
v_call: TRBV7-9
cdr3_nt: TGTGCCAGCAGCTTCGGGTTTGGTGGCAATCAGCCCCAGCATTTT
cdr3_aa: CASSFGFGGNQPQHF

clone_size: few
j_call: TRBJ1-6
d_call: TRBD1
v_call: TRBV4-2
cdr3_nt: TGTGCCAGCAGCCAAGAATGGCGACAGGGATCACCCCTCCACTTT
cdr3_aa: CASSQEWRQGSPLHF

clone_size: .
j_call: TRBJ2-1
d_call: .
v_call: TRBV9
cdr3_nt: TGTGCCAGCAGCGCTGCCCCCGGGGCCCGGACTGAGCAGTTCTTC
cdr3_aa: CASSAAPGARTEQFF

clone_size: .
j_call: TRBJ1-1
d_call: TRBD1
v_call: TRBV10-3
cdr3_nt: TGTGCCATCAGTGACCCTAGACAGGGGGCGACTGAAGCTTTCTTT
cdr3_aa: CAISDPRQGATEAFF

clone_size: .
j_call: TRBJ1-1
d_call: .
v_call: TRBV18
cdr3_nt: TGTGCCAGCTCCCCCAGGGGTGAAGCTTTCTTT
cdr3_aa: CASSPRGEAFF

clone_size: .
j_call: TRBJ1-2
d_call: .
v_call: TRBV25-1
cdr3_nt: TGTGCCAGCAGTGAATTGGGGGATTACAACTATGGCTACACCTTC
cdr3_aa: CASSELGDYNYGYTF

clone_size: few
j_call: TRBJ1-1
d_call: .
v_call: TRBV7-2
cdr3_nt: TGTGCCAGCAGCTCACCCATGGGGGGCTGGGCTTTCTTT
cdr3_aa: CASSSPMGGWAFF

clone_size: .
j_call: TRBJ1-2
d_call: .
v_call: TRBV28
cdr3_nt: TGTGCCAGCAGCACCCGACAGTATGGCTACACCTTC
cdr3_aa: CASSTRQYGYTF

clone_size: many
j_call: TRBJ1-1
d_call: .
v_call: TRBV6-5
cdr3_nt: TGTGCCAGCAGTTACAAGGAGAACACTGAAGCTTTCTTT
cdr3_aa: CASSYKENTEAFF

clone_size: many
j_call: TRBJ2-1
d_call: .
v_call: TRBV11-2
cdr3_nt: TGTGCCAGCAGCTTAGGACGGTACAATGAGCAGTTCTTC
cdr3_aa: CASSLGRYNEQFF

clone_size: .
j_call: TRBJ2-3
d_call: TRBD2
v_call: TRBV7-6
cdr3_nt: TGTGCCAGCAGCTTATATATGACTAGCGGGGGGGCAGATACGCAGTATTTT
cdr3_aa: CASSLYMTSGGADTQYF

clone_size: .
j_call: TRBJ2-5
d_call: .
v_call: TRBV3-1
cdr3_nt: TGTGCCAGCAGCCAAGGGCCGCAACGGGGGACCCAGTACTTC
cdr3_aa: CASSQGPQRGTQYF

clone_size: few
j_call: TRBJ2-7
d_call: .
v_call: TRBV20-1
cdr3_nt: TGCAGTGCTCCCGGAGGGGTTTTGGGACACGAGCAGTACTTC
cdr3_aa: CSAPGGVLGHEQYF

clone_size: .
j_call: TRBJ1-5
d_call: .
v_call: TRBV5-6
cdr3_nt: TGTGCCAGCAGCTTGGGTGATGGTAAGCCCCAGCATTTT
cdr3_aa: CASSLGDGKPQHF

clone_size: few
j_call: TRBJ2-7
d_call: .
v_call: TRBV5-1
cdr3_nt: TGCGCCAGCAGCTACACCGACCGGTCCTACGAGCAGTACTTC
cdr3_aa: CASSYTDRSYEQYF

clone_size: .
j_call: TRBJ1-1
d_call: TRBD1
v_call: TRBV7-7
cdr3_nt: TGTGCCAGAGGGACAGGGGATTTCACTGAAGCTTTCTTT
cdr3_aa: CARGTGDFTEAFF

clone_size: .
j_call: TRBJ2-7
d_call: .
v_call: TRBV27
cdr3_nt: TGTGCCAGCATTCTCCGGGACAAGATCCTACCATCGGCCTACGAGCAGTACTTC
cdr3_aa: CASILRDKILPSAYEQYF

clone_size: few
j_call: TRBJ1-2
d_call: .
v_call: TRBV28
cdr3_nt: TGTGCCAGCAGTCCGATGCCGGGCCGCAATAGAAACACCTTC
cdr3_aa: CASSPMPGRNRNTF

clone_size: .
j_call: TRBJ2-3
d_call: .
v_call: TRBV5-1
cdr3_nt: TGCGCCAGCAGCTTAGAGTTGCGGGGCCAGACAGATACGCAGTATTTT
cdr3_aa: CASSLELRGQTDTQYF

clone_size: .
j_call: TRBJ2-1
d_call: .
v_call: TRBV24-1
cdr3_nt: TGTGCCACCAGTGATTCCCTCTACCCCTACAATGAGCAGTTCTTC
cdr3_aa: CATSDSLYPYNEQFF

clone_size: .
j_call: TRBJ2-5
d_call: TRBD2
v_call: TRBV3-1
cdr3_nt: TGTGCCAGCAGCAACTCGGGGGGGTTGGAGACCCAGTACTTC
cdr3_aa: CASSNSGGLETQYF

clone_size: .
j_call: TRBJ2-5
d_call: TRBD2
v_call: TRBV9
cdr3_nt: TGTGCCAGCAGCATACGACTGGCGGGGGGACAAGAGACCCAGTACTTC
cdr3_aa: CASSIRLAGGQETQYF